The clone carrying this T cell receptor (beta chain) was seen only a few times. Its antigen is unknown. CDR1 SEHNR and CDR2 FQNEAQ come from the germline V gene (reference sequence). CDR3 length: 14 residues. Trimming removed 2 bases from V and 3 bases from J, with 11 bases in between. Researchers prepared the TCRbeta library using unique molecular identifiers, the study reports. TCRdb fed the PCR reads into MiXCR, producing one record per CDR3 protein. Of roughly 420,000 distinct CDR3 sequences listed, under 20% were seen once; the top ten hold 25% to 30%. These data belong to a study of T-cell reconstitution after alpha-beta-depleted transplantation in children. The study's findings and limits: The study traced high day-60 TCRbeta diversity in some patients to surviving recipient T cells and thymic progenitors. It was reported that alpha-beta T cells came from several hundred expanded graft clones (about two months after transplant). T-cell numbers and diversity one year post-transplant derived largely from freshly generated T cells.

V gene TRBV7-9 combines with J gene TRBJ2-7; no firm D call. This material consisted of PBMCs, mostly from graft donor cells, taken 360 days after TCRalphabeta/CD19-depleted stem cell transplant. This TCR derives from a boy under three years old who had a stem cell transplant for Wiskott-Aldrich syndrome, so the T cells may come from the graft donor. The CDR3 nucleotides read TGTGCCAGCAGCTTACAGCGTGAGAACTACGAGCAGTACTTC. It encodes CASSLQRENYEQYF.